The 24 T cell receptor beta chains in this list originate from one sample, sequenced in a study of T cells after yellow fever vaccination. TCRdb used MiXCR to reprocess the 5' RACE reads, holding one entry per CDR3 protein. Here the sample spans almost 600,000 distinct CDR3 sequences, roughly 13% being singletons. Source: PBMCs, taken on the day of the yellow fever booster vaccination. These receptors were collected from a man under 40 who received the YFV17D yellow fever vaccine.

The CDR3, as DNA: TGTGCCATCAGTGAGGGGAGGGGGTTGGACAATCAGCCCCAGCATTTT. The encoded protein is CAISEGRGLDNQPQHF. The chain recombines TRBV10-3 with TRBJ1-5; perhaps TRBD1 as D (6 bases). The germline CDR1 and CDR2 sequences are ENHRY and SYGVKD. The CDR3 runs to 16 residues. Trimming left V 2 bases short and J 3 bases short, with 14 bases between.

The sample holds a few counts of this clonotype. The chain combines TRBV12-5 with TRBJ2-3; 12 nucleotides align to TRBD2. The CDR3 contains 16 residues. The germline CDR1 and CDR2 sequences are LGHNT and FRNRAP. J was trimmed by 6 bases and V by 2 bases; bases with no gene match: 6. In DNA form, the CDR3 reads TGTGCTAGTGGTTTGACGACTAGCGGGAGCAGCGATACGCAGTATTTT. Its translation: CASGLTTSGSSDTQYF. The complete variable domain, with remaining parts taken from reference TRBV12-5 and TRBJ2-3, reads DARVTQTPRHKVTEMGQEVTMRCQPILGHNTVFWYRQTMMQGLELLAYFRNRAPLDDSGMPKDRFSAEMPDATLATLKIQPSEPRDSAVYFCASGLTTSGSSDTQYFGPGTRLTVL.

Only a few counts were recorded for this clonotype. The chain couples TRBV9 to TRBJ2-1; D is undetermined. V was trimmed by 3 bases and J by 5 bases, leaving 15 bases between them. The CDR3 covers 15 residues. Germline values: CDR1 SGDLS, CDR2 YYNGEE. The CDR3 reads CASSGDWTVDNEQFF. CDR3 in DNA: TGTGCCAGCAGCGGCGACTGGACCGTGGACAATGAGCAGTTCTTC.

The chain employs TRBV28 and TRBJ2-5; 10 bases align to TRBD2. V trimming: 8 bases; J trimming: 2 bases; junction bases outside the gene matches: 8. Germline CDR1 and CDR2: MDHEN and SYDVKM. CDR3 length: 15 residues. The CDR3 region has the DNA TGTGCCAGCCAGGAGCGGGAGGGCCCTCAAGAGACCCAGTACTTC. This translates into CASQEREGPQETQYF.

The chain combines TRBV7-8 with TRBJ2-7; D unclear. The V end was cut by 4 bases, the J end by 2 bases, with 9 bases between. The length of the CDR3 is 13 residues. Germline CDR1 SGHVS, CDR2 FQNEAQ. The CDR3 loop reads CASSSKTTYEQYF. The CDR3 DNA reads TGTGCCAGCAGCTCCAAGACCACCTACGAGCAGTACTTC.

This clonotype occurred a few times. This chain connects TRBV7-9 to TRBJ2-5; 7 nucleotides line up with TRBD1. Germline values: CDR1 SEHNR, CDR2 FQNEAQ (reference sequence). The CDR3 totals 14 residues. V was clipped by 3 bases and J by 4 bases; unmatched bases: 5. For the CDR3, the DNA is TGTGCCAGCAGCTTCTTATCAGGGGGAGAGACCCAGTACTTC. Amino acid sequence: CASSFLSGGETQYF.

The J gene is TRBJ2-2, the V gene TRBV6-2 or TRBV6-3; the D gene is possibly TRBD2 (5 bases). CDR3 length: 14 amino acids. V gave up 7 bases and J gave up 2 bases, with 11 bases separating them. Germline V CDR1 and CDR2: MNHEY, SVGEGT. The CDR3 nucleotides are TGTGCCAGCACCTGGACTCGAAACACCGGGGAGCTGTTTTTT. Its protein is CASTWTRNTGELFF.

This clonotype was observed a few times. The genes are TRBV6-2 or TRBV6-3 and TRBJ2-7; 11 bases agree with TRBD2. The CDR3 is 14 residues long. The ends lost 7 bases at V and 4 bases at J; junction bases unmatched: 6. Germline lookup yields CDR1 MNHEY and CDR2 SVGEGT. CDR3 protein: CASTLTSGTYEQYF. The CDR3 DNA reads as TGTGCCAGCACCCTGACTAGCGGGACGTACGAGCAGTACTTC.

The chain combines TRBV4-3 with TRBJ1-4; D might be TRBD1 (5 bases). Germline values: CDR1 LGHNA, CDR2 YSLEER. The CDR3 is 14 amino acids. Trimming pared 6 bases from V and 2 bases from J, leaving 10 bases between. In nucleotides, the CDR3 is TGCGCCAGCAGACAGGATTTTACTAATGAAAAACTGTTTTTT. It yields the protein CASRQDFTNEKLFF.

The chain's CDR3 is CASSRDVTANQPQHF. The CDR3 bases are TGTGCCAGCAGCCGTGACGTCACAGCTAATCAGCCCCAGCATTTT. The chain recombines TRBV5-5 with TRBJ1-5; no clear D gene. This CDR3 spans 15 amino acids. V was pared by 4 bases and J by 4 bases, with 15 bases between. The germline V gene encodes CDR1 SGHKS and CDR2 YYEKEE (reference sequence).

This clonotype was recorded a few times. The V and J genes are TRBV6-5 and TRBJ1-4; weak D call: TRBD1 (5 bases). V was shortened by 8 bases and J by 9 bases, with 7 bases between the two germline ends. This CDR3 comprises 10 residues. CDR1 and CDR2 from the germline V gene are MNHEY and SVGAGI. In DNA form, the CDR3 reads TGTGCCAGCGGGGGGAAAAAACTGTTTTTT. Amino acids: CASGGKKLFF.

This clonotype showed up just a few times. The V gene is TRBV5-8, the J gene TRBJ2-3; 8 bases are shared with TRBD2. This CDR3 is 15 amino acids long. Trimming removed 0 bases from V and 4 bases from J; junction bases left unmatched: 4. CDR1 SGHTS and CDR2 YDEGEE come from the germline V gene. The CDR3 nucleotides are TGTGCCAGCAGCTTGGCAGCGGGAGTGGCAGATACGCAGTATTTT. Its translation is CASSLAAGVADTQYF.

V usage is TRBV29-1 and J usage is TRBJ1-6; 7 positions match TRBD1. From germline, CDR1 is SQVTM and CDR2 ANQGSEA. The CDR3 has 14 amino acids. J lost 8 bases, V lost 6 bases, and 10 bases had no gene match. The chain's CDR3 is CSVAIKGADSPLHF. The CDR3 bases are TGCAGCGTCGCCATCAAGGGGGCTGATTCACCCCTCCACTTT.

There are a few counts of this clonotype. This chain uses TRBV29-1 with TRBJ2-1; 10 nucleotides align to TRBD2. Trimming removed 7 bases from V and 9 bases from J; junction bases left unmatched: 12. The CDR3 sequence is 14 residues long. The germline V gene encodes CDR1 SQVTM and CDR2 ANQGSEA. The CDR3, as DNA: TGCAGCGACGGGGCTAGCGGGAGTGTCGGTGAGCAGTTCTTC. Amino acids: CSDGASGSVGEQFF.

This chain connects TRBV5-1 to TRBJ2-7, with D uncertain. The CDR3 spans 14 residues. Deletions cut 4 bases from V and 0 bases from J, with 11 bases between. Germline V lookup: CDR1 SGHRS, CDR2 YFSETQ. CDR3 region: CASSHTLSSYEQYF. The CDR3 bases are TGCGCCAGCAGCCACACACTCAGCTCCTACGAGCAGTACTTC.

The DNA for the CDR3 is TGTGCCAGCAGTTACCGAGGGAGGGGGAGGACTGAAGCTTTCTTT. Protein product: CASSYRGRGRTEAFF. The chain uses TRBV6-2 or TRBV6-3 and TRBJ1-1; weak D call: TRBD1 (6 bases). CDR1 is MNHEY and CDR2 is SVGEGT in the germline V gene. Deletions cut 2 bases from V and 5 bases from J, with 15 bases between. The CDR3 has 15 residues.

This chain uses TRBV5-1 with TRBJ2-7; D is undetermined. The CDR3 totals 15 residues. V lost 0 bases, J lost 2 bases, and 12 bases lay in between. The germline V gene encodes CDR1 SGHRS and CDR2 YFSETQ. This CDR3 is CASSLAERFPYEQYF. The CDR3 nucleotides are TGCGCCAGCAGCTTGGCGGAACGGTTTCCCTACGAGCAGTACTTC.

V usage is TRBV5-1 and J usage is TRBJ2-1; D ambiguous. The V gene lost 6 bases and the J gene lost 0 bases, with 13 bases spanning the gap. The CDR3 spans 15 residues. The germline CDR1 and CDR2 sequences are SGHRS and YFSETQ. The chain's CDR3 is CASTGGYSSYNEQFF. As DNA, the CDR3 is TGCGCCAGCACTGGCGGTTATAGCTCCTACAATGAGCAGTTCTTC.

CDR3 nucleotide sequence: TGTGCCAGCAGTCTTTCTGAATCCCTCCTGGGGATCTACGAGCAGTACTTC. This sequence encodes CASSLSESLLGIYEQYF. J is TRBJ2-7 and V is TRBV14, with no clear D. V lost 6 bases and J lost 3, with 24 bases in between. The CDR3 has 17 residues. Germline V gives CDR1 SGHDN, CDR2 FVKESK.

The table lists this clonotype with a few counts. An end of the junction differs from the germline gene, which may be a read error. The chain recombines TRBV18 with TRBJ2-1; weak D call: TRBD1 (6 bases). Germline CDR1 reads KGHSH; CDR2 reads LQKENI. This CDR3 comprises 12 residues. The chain's CDR3 is CSGGATYNEQFF. CDR3 nucleotides: TGCTCTGGGGGCGCTACCTACAATGAGCAGTTCTTC.

This clonotype was seen only a few times. The genes are TRBV12-3 or TRBV12-4 and TRBJ2-2, with 10 bases that match TRBD2. The V segment lost 3 bases and the J segment 4 bases; nucleotides outside the gene matches: 8. The CDR3 has 17 amino acids. This CDR3 is CASSLAASGRATGELFF. The CDR3 bases are TGTGCCAGCAGTTTGGCCGCCAGCGGGAGGGCCACCGGGGAGCTGTTTTTT.

The chain joins TRBV20-1 to TRBJ2-5, with D perhaps given as TRBD1 or TRBD2 (5 bases each). Germline V gene lookup returns CDR1 DFQATT and CDR2 SNEGSKA (reference sequence). V dropped 5 bases and J dropped 10 bases, with 14 bases sitting between them. The CDR3 loop spans 11 amino acids. The DNA for the CDR3 is TGCAGTGCTGGGGACGGGGTGGGCCAGTACTTC. This codes for CSAGDGVGQYF.

This clonotype was counted a few times. This rearrangement joins TRBV2 to TRBJ2-1; TRBD2 matches 10 bases. The CDR3 loop spans 15 amino acids. Unmatched junction bases numbered 9, after V lost 7 bases and J lost 6 bases. Germline V gene sequence: CDR1 SNHLY, CDR2 FYNNEI. The CDR3 here is CASTFSLAGANEQFF. The CDR3 DNA sequence: TGTGCCAGCACGTTTAGCCTAGCGGGAGCCAATGAGCAGTTCTTC.

In this sample, this clonotype turned up a few times. The V and J genes are TRBV9 and TRBJ2-7, with D possibly TRBD1 on 5 matching bases. The CDR3 spans 14 residues. Trimming removed 3 bases from V and 3 bases from J, with 13 bases in between. Germline V lookup: CDR1 SGDLS, CDR2 YYNGEE. The CDR3 region is CASSADLRGYEQYF. The CDR3 coding sequence is TGTGCCAGCAGCGCCGACCTAAGGGGCTACGAGCAGTACTTC.